Listed here are 9 T cell receptor beta chains from one sample, sequenced in a study of cytomegalovirus exposure and HLA in healthy donors. With 60 Vbeta and 13 Jbeta primers, the PCR was carried out. TCRdb keeps only in-frame clones here, not all; method: immunoSEQ multiplex PCR. The sample yields some 170,000 clones, roughly 79% seen once. Source material: PBMCs. Every receptor here comes from a male donor in good health and CMV-seronegative.

The V gene is TRBV6-5, the J gene TRBJ1-1; TRBD1 might be the D (5 bases). The CDR3 loop spans 13 amino acids. V lost 8 bases to trimming and J lost 1 base, with 11 bases between them. Germline CDR1 reads MNHEY; CDR2 reads SVGAGI. CDR3 in amino acids: CASLSTGNTEAFF. CDR3 coding DNA: TGTGCCAGCCTATCAACAGGGAACACTGAAGCTTTCTTT.

J is TRBJ1-1 and V is TRBV19, with 7 bases matching TRBD1. CDR3 length: 14 residues. CDR1 LNHDA and CDR2 SQIVND come from the germline V gene (reference sequence). J gave up 4 bases and V 5 bases, and 7 bases lay outside the gene matches. The CDR3 spells CASSLQGLGTEAFF. The CDR3 bases are TGTGCCAGTAGTTTACAGGGGTTGGGCACTGAAGCTTTCTTT.

The V gene is TRBV2, the J gene TRBJ2-7, with 8 bases that match TRBD1. J gave up 3 bases and V 3 bases, and 10 bases lay outside the gene matches. This CDR3 contains 16 residues. Germline V lookup: CDR1 SNHLY, CDR2 FYNNEI. CDR3 DNA sequence: TGTGCCAGCAGTGACATTCCGGGACAGGCTCGCTACGAGCAGTACTTC. Translated: CASSDIPGQARYEQYF.

In this sample, this clone turned up a few times. The chain employs TRBV19 and TRBJ2-7; D perhaps matches TRBD2 (7 bases). CDR1 LNHDA and CDR2 SQIVND come from the germline V gene (reference sequence). V lost 3 bases and J lost 1, with 19 bases in between. There are 17 residues in the CDR3. CDR3 nucleotides: TGTGCCAGTAGTATTGGCGGACAACGGGGGGCGTCCTACGAGCAGTACTTC. Translation: CASSIGGQRGASYEQYF.

The V and J genes are TRBV7-9 and TRBJ1-6, with D perhaps TRBD1 (5 bases). This CDR3 has 15 amino acids. Trimming cost V 5 bases and J 7 bases, with 15 bases left between them. Germline V CDR1 and CDR2: SEHNR, FQNEAQ (reference sequence). CDR3 in amino acids: CASSPPQGANSPLHF. The CDR3 nucleotides are TGTGCCAGCAGCCCGCCTCAGGGTGCGAATTCACCCCTCCACTTT.

A few counts support this clone. This chain links TRBV7-3 with TRBJ2-1; TRBD1 is a possible D gene (6 bases). The CDR3 covers 15 residues. The germline gives CDR1 SGHTA, CDR2 FQGTGA. Trimming pared 5 bases from V and 2 bases from J, leaving 13 bases between. The CDR3 loop reads CASSAPGTPYNEQFF. The DNA for the CDR3 is TGTGCCAGCAGCGCCCCCGGGACACCCTACAATGAGCAGTTCTTC.

The V and J genes are TRBV10-3 and TRBJ2-3; maybe TRBD2 (7 bases). This CDR3 contains 14 residues. Germline-derived CDR1 and CDR2 are ENHRY and SYGVKD. V was shortened by 11 bases and J by 1 base, with 16 bases between the two germline ends. CDR3 DNA sequence: TGTGCCCTTCGGGTAGGGGGGGGCACAGATACGCAGTATTTT. Translated, it gives CALRVGGGTDTQYF.

This chain joins TRBV28 and TRBJ1-5, with D possibly matching TRBD1 (5 bases). Germline CDR1 and CDR2: MDHEN and SYDVKM. The CDR3 runs to 16 residues. V was trimmed by 7 bases and J by 0 bases, leaving 16 bases between them. The chain's CDR3 is CASTTVGPYSNQPQHF. The CDR3 DNA follows: TGTGCCAGCACTACCGTGGGGCCGTATAGCAATCAGCCCCAGCATTTT.

The J gene is TRBJ2-3, the V gene TRBV30, with 8 bases identical to TRBD2. V lost 2 bases and J lost 0; bases outside the gene matches: 10. CDR3 length: 17 residues. Germline assignment: CDR1 GTSNPN and CDR2 SVGIG (reference sequence). CDR3 nucleotides: TGTGCCTGGAGTTACGACTGGGCTAGCGGGAGCACAGATACGCAGTATTTT. The encoded protein is CAWSYDWASGSTDTQYF.